The next 4 T cell receptor beta chains were all read from a single sample in a study of CD8 T cells in Susac syndrome. RNA amounts of roughly 0.45 to 1 ug underwent reverse transcription with random hexamers. TCRdb re-derived calls from the immunoSEQ multiplex PCR reads in MiXCR, one entry per CDR3 protein. The sample consists of around 69,000 distinct CDR3 sequences, nearly 96% of them appearing once. The sequenced sample consisted of CD4+ T cells from PBMCs. These receptors were collected from a human donor with multiple sclerosis.

A single count supports this clonotype. The J gene is TRBJ2-3, the V gene TRBV12-3 or TRBV12-4; 11 bases map to TRBD2. V was clipped by 6 bases and J by 2 bases; unmatched bases: 7. The CDR3 is 16 residues long. The CDR3 region is CASSILAGDLTDTQYF. CDR3 DNA: TGTGCCAGCAGCATACTAGCGGGGGACCTCACAGATACGCAGTATTTT.

The J gene is TRBJ1-1, the V gene TRBV19; possibly TRBD1 for D (5 bases). Germline V lookup: CDR1 LNHDA, CDR2 SQIVND (reference sequence). V lost 4 bases to trimming and J lost 8 bases, with 14 bases between them. The CDR3 has 13 amino acids. The CDR3 coding sequence is TGTGCCAGTAGTAAGGGGCAGTGGTGGGAAGCTTTCTTT. It yields the protein CASSKGQWWEAFF.

The table lists this clonotype with a count of one. This chain links TRBV20-1 with TRBJ1-4; D uncertain. Per germline, CDR1 DFQATT and CDR2 SNEGSKA (reference sequence). CDR3 length equals 12 residues. V lost 3 bases to trimming and J lost 7 bases, with 9 bases between them. The CDR3 nucleotides are TGCAGTGCTAGGACGGAGGGTGAAAAACTGTTTTTT. This encodes CSARTEGEKLFF.

The rearrangement uses TRBV6-2 or TRBV6-3 and TRBJ1-1, with a weak D call TRBD1 (5 bases). Germline V gives CDR1 MNHEY, CDR2 SVGEGT. CDR3 length equals 12 residues. Trimming took off 8 bases at V and 3 bases at J, with 10 bases between the two ends. CDR3 region: CASHRQYTEAFF. Here the CDR3 DNA reads TGTGCCAGCCATCGACAGTACACTGAAGCTTTCTTT.